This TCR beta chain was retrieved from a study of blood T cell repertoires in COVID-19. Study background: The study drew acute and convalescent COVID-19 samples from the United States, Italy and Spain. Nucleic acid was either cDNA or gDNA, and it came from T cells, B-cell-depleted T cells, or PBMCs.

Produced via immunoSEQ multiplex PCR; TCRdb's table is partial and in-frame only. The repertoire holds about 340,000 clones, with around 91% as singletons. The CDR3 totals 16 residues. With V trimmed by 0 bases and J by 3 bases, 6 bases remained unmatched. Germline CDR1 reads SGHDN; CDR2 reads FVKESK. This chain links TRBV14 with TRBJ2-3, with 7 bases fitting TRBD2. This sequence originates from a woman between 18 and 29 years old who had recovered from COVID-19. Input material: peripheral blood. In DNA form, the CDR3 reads TGTGCCAGCAGCCAAGATGGCGGGAGAAGTACAGATACGCAGTATTTT. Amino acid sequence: CASSQDGGRSTDTQYF.